This T cell receptor (beta chain) is drawn from a study of Ad26.COV2.S vaccination and SARS-CoV-2 variants. Across the study: Participants got Ad26.COV2.S intramuscularly, once or twice 56 days apart.

The ends lost 3 bases at V and 3 bases at J; junction bases unmatched: 11. CDR1 SGDLS and CDR2 YYNGEE come from the germline V gene. The CDR3 runs 16 residues. Overall study findings and caveats: Individuals receiving vaccine had higher spike-specific TCR breadth than placebo recipients did.

Sequenced by immunoSEQ multiplex PCR; TCRdb stores in-frame clones only, minus some. This table has hundreds of thousands of clones, approximately 84% appearing once. In regard to this clone: Its antigen remains unidentified.

Treatment: 15 to 20 received Ad26.COV2.S at low or high dose, single or two shots; 5 received placebo; per-sample allocation not given. Collection of samples fell on day 63 after the first vaccine or placebo injection. What was given as vaccine was an Ad26 vector encoding Wuhan-strain SARS-CoV-2 spike. The gene calls are TRBV9 and TRBJ2-7; 8 bases match TRBD1. The input for sequencing was peripheral blood, taken in a trial of Ad26.COV2.S vaccine versus placebo. The receptor comes from a person aged 18 to 65 who received the Ad26.COV2.S COVID-19 vaccine or a placebo. The CDR3 DNA reads as TGTGCCAGCAGCGATAACCGGGACAGGCATGGCTACGAGCAGTACTTC. Protein: CASSDNRDRHGYEQYF.